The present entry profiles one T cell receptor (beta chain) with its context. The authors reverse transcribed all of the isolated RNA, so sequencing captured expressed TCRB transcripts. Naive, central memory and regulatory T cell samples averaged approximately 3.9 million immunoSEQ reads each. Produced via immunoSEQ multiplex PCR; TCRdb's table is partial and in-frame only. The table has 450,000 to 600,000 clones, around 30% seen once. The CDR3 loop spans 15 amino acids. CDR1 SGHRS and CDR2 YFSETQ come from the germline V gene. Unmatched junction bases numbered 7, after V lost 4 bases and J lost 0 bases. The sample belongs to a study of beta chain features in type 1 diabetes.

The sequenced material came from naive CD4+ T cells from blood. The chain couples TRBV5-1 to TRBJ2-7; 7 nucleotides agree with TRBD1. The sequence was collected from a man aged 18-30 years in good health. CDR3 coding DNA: TGCGCCAGCAGCCCCTTGGGACAGAGCTCCTACGAGCAGTACTTC. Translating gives CASSPLGQSSYEQYF.